These 25 T cell receptor beta chains were all obtained from the same sample, sequenced in a study of shared clonotypes between healthy human individuals. TCRdb's table, derived via immunoSEQ multiplex PCR, lists solely in-frame clones and lacks some. The sample lists around 2.5 million clones, more than 85% seen once, with 0.36% in the top ten. The sequenced material came from naive CD4+ T cells from PBMCs. Subset noted: CD45RA+ positively selected. The receptors come from a man between 18 and 35 years old in good health. Some clones in this sample may be carry-over from other donors' samples.

This chain joins TRBV7-9 and TRBJ2-1; unclear D gene. Per the germline V gene, CDR1 is SEHNR and CDR2 is FQNEAQ (reference sequence). The CDR3 spans 13 residues. Trimming cost V 2 bases and J 15 bases, with 17 bases left between them. The CDR3 coding sequence is TGTGCCAGCAGCTTAATTTTAAGTGTGGTTCTGTTCTTC. It specifies CASSLILSVVLFF.

The CDR3 DNA follows: TGTGCCAGCAGCCTATCACCGGGACGGCCCTCCTACGAGCAGTACTTC. Amino acids: CASSLSPGRPSYEQYF. This chain uses TRBV7-2 with TRBJ2-7, with D perhaps being TRBD1 or TRBD2 (5 bases each). V was pared by 5 bases and J by 0 bases, with 17 bases between. The CDR3 extends over 16 amino acids. Germline assignment: CDR1 SGHTA and CDR2 FQGNSA. The complete variable domain, with remaining parts taken from reference TRBV7-2 and TRBJ2-7, reads GAGVSQSPSNKVTEKGKDVELRCDPISGHTALYWYRQSLGQGLEFLIYFQGNSAPDKSGLPSDRFSAERTGGSVSTLTIQRTQQEDSAVYLCASSLSPGRPSYEQYFGPGTRLTVT.

To note about this clone: The sample holds other DNA sequences that translate to the same CDR3. The V gene is TRBV4-2, the J gene TRBJ2-7, with D hard to call. V gave up 3 bases and J gave up 0 bases, with 3 bases separating them. The CDR3 runs to 12 residues. The germline gives CDR1 LGHNA, CDR2 YNFKEQ. The CDR3 bases are TGTGCCAGCAGCCAGGACTCCTACGAGCAGTACTTC. It specifies CASSQDSYEQYF.

The V and J genes are TRBV2 and TRBJ1-2; a weak D match, TRBD1 (5 bases). CDR1 is SNHLY and CDR2 is FYNNEI in the germline V gene. The CDR3 is made up of 14 amino acids. V lost 7 bases and J 2 bases, leaving 14 bases between the germline ends. CDR3 DNA sequence: TGTGCCAGCAAGAAAACGGGGGTCAACTATGGCTACACCTTC. This translates into CASKKTGVNYGYTF.

V gene TRBV5-1 combines with J gene TRBJ2-2; D assignment may be TRBD1 or TRBD2 (5 bases each). The germline V and J ends were trimmed by 4 bases and 3 bases, with 13 bases remaining between them. The length of the CDR3 is 15 residues. Germline assignment: CDR1 SGHRS and CDR2 YFSETQ. CDR3 amino acids: CASSPGPPDTGELFF. The CDR3 DNA is TGCGCCAGCAGCCCGGGGCCTCCCGACACCGGGGAGCTGTTTTTT.

CDR3 in amino acids: CASTRAAGEQYF. DNA for the CDR3: TGTGCCAGCACCCGGGCGGCGGGAGAGCAGTACTTC. This chain links TRBV5-6 with TRBJ2-7; TRBD2 is a possible D gene (6 bases). The V end was cut by 6 bases, the J end by 7 bases, with 14 bases between. The CDR3 runs 12 residues. The V gene's germline CDR1 is SGHDT and CDR2 YYEEEE.

This rearrangement joins TRBV6-1 to TRBJ1-1; D is ambiguous. Deletions cut 6 bases from V and 5 bases from J, with 19 bases between. The CDR3 length is 15 residues. Germline lookup yields CDR1 MNHNS and CDR2 SASEGT. CDR3 DNA: TGTGCCAGCAGGGCTCAGACCCCAGGAGGGACTGAAGCTTTCTTT. The encoded protein is CASRAQTPGGTEAFF.

The chain links TRBV19 to TRBJ1-2, with D unclear. CDR3 length equals 14 residues. Germline CDR1 and CDR2: LNHDA and SQIVND (reference sequence). Trimming took 1 base from V and 5 from J, leaving 11 bases between them. The CDR3, as DNA: TGTGCCAGTAGTATAGGAGACGGACCTTATGGCTACACCTTC. It codes for CASSIGDGPYGYTF.

The rearrangement uses TRBV7-8 and TRBJ2-2; 14 bases are a match to TRBD2. CDR1 is SGHVS, CDR2 FQNEAQ, per germline. The CDR3 runs 20 residues. J was trimmed by 7 bases and V by 7 bases; bases with no gene match: 20. The CDR3 reads CASTRPGTSGSISLRGELFF. CDR3 nucleotide sequence: TGTGCCAGCACCCGACCAGGGACTAGCGGGAGTATTTCCCTACGCGGGGAGCTGTTTTTT.

Comments on this clone: The junction and the germline gene differ at one end; a read error may be behind it. J is TRBJ2-2 and V is TRBV6-1, with 9 bases lining up with TRBD2. This CDR3 is 16 amino acids long. Germline V gives CDR1 MNHNS, CDR2 SASEGT. The CDR3 is CASREEAGGPFGELFF. The CDR3 coding sequence is TGTGCCAGCAGAGAAGAGGCGGGAGGGCCTTTCGGGGAGCTGTTTTTT.

The chain joins TRBV7-9 to TRBJ2-7; D is uncertain. With 5 bases removed from V and 8 bases from J, the gap between germline ends came to 10 bases. CDR1 SEHNR and CDR2 FQNEAQ come from the germline V gene (reference sequence). The CDR3 sequence is 11 residues long. The CDR3 loop reads CASSRMGQQYF. CDR3 DNA: TGTGCCAGCAGCCGGATGGGTCAGCAGTACTTC.

The chain carries TRBV10-2 and TRBJ1-1; the D gene is possibly TRBD1 (6 bases). Germline V gene data show CDR1 as WSHSY and CDR2 as SAAADI. CDR3 length: 18 amino acids. V shed 3 bases and J shed 4 bases, with 24 bases lying between them. The CDR3 loop is CASSELRGAPGRSTEAFF. The CDR3 DNA reads as TGCGCCAGCAGTGAATTAAGGGGGGCGCCTGGGAGGTCCACTGAAGCTTTCTTT.

The rearrangement links TRBV19 to TRBJ2-7; maybe TRBD1 (5 bases). The CDR3 sequence is 15 residues long. Germline CDR1 LNHDA, CDR2 SQIVND (reference sequence). V lost 3 bases and J lost 7, with 19 bases in between. The CDR3 DNA sequence: TGTGCCAGTAGTATGAGGCCCCCAACCCAGGGTGAGCAGTACTTC. Translating gives CASSMRPPTQGEQYF.

This chain connects TRBV9 to TRBJ2-3; D gene uncertain. Per the germline V gene, CDR1 is SGDLS and CDR2 is YYNGEE. Trimming cost V 5 bases and J 3 bases, with 16 bases left between them. This CDR3 is 15 amino acids long. CDR3 DNA: TGTGCCAGCAGTTCTAGTATCCGGGCGACAGATACGCAGTATTTT. Encoded protein: CASSSSIRATDTQYF. The full variable domain, with the rest looked up from reference TRBV9 and TRBJ2-3, is DSGVTQTPKHLITATGQRVTLRCSPRSGDLSVYWYQQSLDQGLQFLIQYYNGEERAKGNILERFSAQQFPDLHSELNLSSLELGDSALYFCASSSSIRATDTQYFGPGTRLTVL.

In its sample, this clone was seen a few times. The chain carries TRBV30 and TRBJ1-2, with TRBD1 identical over 9 bases. The germline V gene has CDR1 GTSNPN and CDR2 SVGIG (reference sequence). Unmatched junction bases numbered 2, after V lost 2 bases and J lost 7 bases. This CDR3 comprises 12 residues. The CDR3 DNA reads TGTGCCTGGAGTCTGACAGGGGGTGGCTACACCTTC. This translates into CAWSLTGGGYTF.

This clone has a single count. The gene calls are TRBV25-1 and TRBJ2-7, with 8 nucleotides matching TRBD2. The CDR3 sequence is 15 residues long. V lost 2 bases, J lost 7 bases, and 10 bases stayed unmatched. Per germline, CDR1 MGHDK and CDR2 SYGVNS. CDR3 sequence: CASSEPGETSEEQYF. The CDR3 region has the DNA TGTGCCAGCAGTGAACCTGGTGAGACTAGCGAAGAGCAGTACTTC.

This clone appeared a few times. The DNA is left out, because the CDR3 cannot be placed on it with certainty; the CDR3 is given as TCRdb lists it. This sequence joins TRBV19 and TRBJ1-1; TRBD1, the table's D call, lacks a check against the DNA. CDR1 and CDR2 from the germline V gene are LNHDA and SQIVND (reference sequence). Inclusive of both ends, the CDR3 amounts to 14 amino acids. This CDR3 is CASTSDRYDTEAFF.

This clone was detected a few times. The chain employs TRBV28 and TRBJ1-1; a weak D match, TRBD1 (5 bases). From germline, CDR1 is MDHEN and CDR2 SYDVKM. The V end was cut by 6 bases, the J end by 1 base, with 6 bases between. The CDR3 runs to 12 residues. CDR3 in amino acids: CASRGGNTEAFF. The CDR3, as DNA: TGTGCCAGCAGGGGGGGGAACACTGAAGCTTTCTTT.

The chain uses TRBV7-9 and TRBJ2-7, with D perhaps matching TRBD1 (6 bases). Deletions cut 2 bases from V and 5 bases from J, with 13 bases between. Germline V gene sequence: CDR1 SEHNR, CDR2 FQNEAQ (reference sequence). The CDR3 extends over 14 amino acids. CDR3 sequence reads: CASSLTGTLDEQYF. CDR3 coding DNA: TGTGCCAGCAGCTTAACAGGGACGTTGGACGAGCAGTACTTC.

This clone was picked up one time. Other DNA sequences from this sample encode an identical CDR3 as well. The J gene is TRBJ2-7, the V gene TRBV5-1; 7 bases fit TRBD1. Losses at the gene ends were 0 bases for V and 2 bases for J; bases not matched to a gene: 5. Germline V gene data show CDR1 as SGHRS and CDR2 as YFSETQ. The length of the CDR3 is 15 residues. CDR3 region: CASSLGGTAPYEQYF. The CDR3 DNA reads as TGCGCCAGCAGCTTGGGGGGGACAGCTCCCTACGAGCAGTACTTC.

The chain is built from TRBV9 and TRBJ1-3, with 7 bases lining up with TRBD1. Germline CDR1 reads SGDLS; CDR2 reads YYNGEE. The J segment lost 0 bases and the V segment lost 2 bases, leaving 8 bases of the junction unmatched. CDR3 length equals 17 residues. The CDR3 nucleotides are TGTGCCAGCAGCGTGACAGGGAAGGCCAGCTCTGGAAACACCATATATTTT. Its translation: CASSVTGKASSGNTIYF.

The chain has TRBV5-1 and TRBJ1-3; 12 nucleotides match TRBD1. Germline CDR1 is SGHRS and CDR2 is YFSETQ. With 1 base clipped from V and 2 bases from J, the junction kept 16 bases outside the gene matches. The CDR3 is made up of 21 amino acids. The CDR3: CASSLLRPGTGGVLAGNTIYF. The DNA of the CDR3 is TGCGCCAGCAGCTTGCTGAGGCCAGGGACAGGGGGCGTATTGGCTGGAAACACCATATATTTT.

This chain uses TRBV6-5 with TRBJ1-1; D possibly corresponds to TRBD1 (5 bases). Germline lookup yields CDR1 MNHEY and CDR2 SVGAGI. The length of the CDR3 is 16 residues. V shed 0 bases and J shed 4 bases, with 15 bases lying between them. In nucleotides, the CDR3 is TGTGCCAGCAGTTACTCTGCGGGGTGGGGGGGCACTGAAGCTTTCTTT. This gives the protein CASSYSAGWGGTEAFF.

The chain carries TRBV2 and TRBJ1-3; possibly TRBD1 for D (5 bases). This CDR3 is 14 amino acids long. Trimming left V 7 bases short and J 2 bases short, with 12 bases between. The germline CDR1 and CDR2 sequences are SNHLY and FYNNEI. The CDR3: CASKPGLAGNTIYF. CDR3 DNA sequence: TGTGCCAGCAAGCCGGGACTCGCTGGAAACACCATATATTTT.

The chain carries TRBV11-3 and TRBJ2-2; the D gene could be TRBD1 or TRBD2 (6 bases each). Germline V lookup: CDR1 SGHNT, CDR2 YENEEA. Trimming removed 4 bases at V and 7 bases at J, with 13 bases between. CDR3 length: 14 residues. The CDR3 is CASSSEGEVGELFF. The CDR3 nucleotides read TGTGCCAGCAGCTCGGAGGGGGAGGTCGGGGAGCTGTTTTTT.